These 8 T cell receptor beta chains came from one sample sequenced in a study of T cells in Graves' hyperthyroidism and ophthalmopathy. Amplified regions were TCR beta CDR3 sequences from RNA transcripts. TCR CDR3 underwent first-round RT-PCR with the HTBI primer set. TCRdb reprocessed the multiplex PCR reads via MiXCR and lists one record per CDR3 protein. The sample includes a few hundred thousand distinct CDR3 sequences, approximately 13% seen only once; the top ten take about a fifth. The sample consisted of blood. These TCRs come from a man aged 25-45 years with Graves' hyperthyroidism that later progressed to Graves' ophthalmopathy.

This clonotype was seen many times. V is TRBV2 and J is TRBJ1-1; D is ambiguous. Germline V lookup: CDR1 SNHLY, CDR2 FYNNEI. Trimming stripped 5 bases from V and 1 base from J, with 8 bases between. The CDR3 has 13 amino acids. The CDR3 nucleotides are TGTGCCAGCAGTATCCAGGCGAACACTGAAGCTTTCTTT. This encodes CASSIQANTEAFF.

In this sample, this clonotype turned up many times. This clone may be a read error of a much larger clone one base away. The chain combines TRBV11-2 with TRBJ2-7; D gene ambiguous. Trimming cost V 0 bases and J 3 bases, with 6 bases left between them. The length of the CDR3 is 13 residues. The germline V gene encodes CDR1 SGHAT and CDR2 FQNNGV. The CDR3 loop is CASSLDFFYEQYF. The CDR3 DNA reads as TGTGCCAGCAGCTTAGACTTCTTCTACGAGCAGTACTTC.

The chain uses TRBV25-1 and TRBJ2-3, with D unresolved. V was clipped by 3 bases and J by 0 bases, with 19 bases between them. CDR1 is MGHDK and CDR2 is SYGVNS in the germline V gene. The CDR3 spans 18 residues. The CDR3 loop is CASSDPWPSGLSTDTQYF. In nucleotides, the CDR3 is TGTGCCAGCAGTGACCCCTGGCCCAGTGGGCTCAGCACAGATACGCAGTATTTT.

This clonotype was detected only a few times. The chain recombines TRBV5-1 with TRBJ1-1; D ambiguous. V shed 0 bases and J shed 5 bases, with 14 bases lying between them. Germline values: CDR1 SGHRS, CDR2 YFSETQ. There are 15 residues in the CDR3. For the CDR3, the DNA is TGCGCCAGCAGCTTGGCCCCAGGAAGTGGGACTGAAGCTTTCTTT. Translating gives CASSLAPGSGTEAFF.

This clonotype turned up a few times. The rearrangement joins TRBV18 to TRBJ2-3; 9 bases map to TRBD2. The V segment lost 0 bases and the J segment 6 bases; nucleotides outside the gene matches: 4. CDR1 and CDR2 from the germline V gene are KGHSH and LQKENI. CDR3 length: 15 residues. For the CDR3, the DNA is TGTGCCAGCTCACCACCCGGGACTAGCCGCGATACGCAGTATTTT. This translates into CASSPPGTSRDTQYF.

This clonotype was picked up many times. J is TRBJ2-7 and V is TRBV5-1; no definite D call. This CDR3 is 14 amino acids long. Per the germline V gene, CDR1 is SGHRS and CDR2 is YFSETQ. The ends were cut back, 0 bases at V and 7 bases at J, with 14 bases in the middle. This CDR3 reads CASSLAQAIGEQYF. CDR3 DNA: TGCGCCAGCAGCTTGGCTCAGGCCATAGGAGAGCAGTACTTC.

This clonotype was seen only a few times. Written as DNA, the CDR3 is TGCAGTGCTAGGGGACAGGGGGCAGTCACCGGGGAGCTGTTTTTT. Protein product: CSARGQGAVTGELFF. V usage is TRBV20-1 and J usage is TRBJ2-2, with 12 bases fitting TRBD1. V lost 3 bases to trimming and J lost 4 bases; unmatched junction nucleotides: 3. The CDR3 sequence is 15 residues long. Germline lookup yields CDR1 DFQATT and CDR2 SNEGSKA (reference sequence).

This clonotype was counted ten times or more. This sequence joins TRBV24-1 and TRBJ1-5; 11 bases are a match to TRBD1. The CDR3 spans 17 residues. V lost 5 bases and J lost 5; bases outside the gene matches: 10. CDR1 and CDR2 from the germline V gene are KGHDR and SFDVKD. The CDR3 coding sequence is TGTGCCACCAGTGGGCAGGACAGGGGGCGACCATATCAGCCCCAGCATTTT. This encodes CATSGQDRGRPYQPQHF.